The 9 T cell receptor beta chains below were found in one sample sequenced in a study of identical twins (dated by TCRdb to 2016 to 2017). The library was produced with 5' RACE. The sample was run on an Illumina HiSeq 2000. TCRdb took the public reads, trimmed them with fastp at Q25, ran MiXCR for clone calling and kept in-frame beta chains. CDR3 protein duplicates are merged, each entry listing the most common genes and DNA. Here the sample has about 700,000 distinct CDR3 sequences; approximately 6.1% occur a single time. The ten largest clones add up to under 2% of the sample. The sequencing sample was made of naive T cells sorted from blood. The meaning of the sample's cell subset or site label: cells isolated with a human naive T-cell isolation kit. The receptors here all came from a young man in good health.

This clonotype was detected ten times or more. The chain joins TRBV10-3 to TRBJ1-3; D unclear. The germline CDR1 and CDR2 sequences are ENHRY and SYGVKD. The CDR3 has 15 amino acids. Between the trimmed V and J ends, which lost 2 bases and 0 bases, there was a span of 8 bases. CDR3 in amino acids: CAISEVAFSGNTIYF. The CDR3 nucleotides read TGTGCCATCAGTGAGGTGGCTTTCTCTGGAAACACCATATATTTT.

Many counts were recorded for this clonotype. CDR3 coding DNA: TGTGCCACCAGTGATTGGGCGCGGTATTCCGGAAGGGAGACCCAGTACTTC. Residues: CATSDWARYSGRETQYF. V and J are TRBV24-1 and TRBJ2-5; no definite D call. The V end lost 2 bases, the J end lost 5 bases, and 20 bases lay between the germline ends. In germline, CDR1 is KGHDR, CDR2 SFDVKD. The CDR3 sequence is 17 residues long.

This clonotype was counted many times. V and J are TRBV5-6 and TRBJ2-1; possible D gene TRBD1, 5 bases. This CDR3 region has 15 residues. V lost 4 bases and J lost 2, with 13 bases in between. Germline CDR1 is SGHDT and CDR2 is YYEEEE. CDR3 in amino acids: CASSRGPHPYNEQFF. The CDR3 DNA is TGTGCCAGCAGCAGGGGCCCTCACCCCTACAATGAGCAGTTCTTC.

There are many counts of this clonotype. V and J are TRBV20-1 and TRBJ2-2, with TRBD2 identical over 7 bases. This CDR3 is built from 13 residues. Trimming at V came to 3 bases and at J to 6 bases, leaving 4 bases not matched to a gene. Germline V lookup: CDR1 DFQATT, CDR2 SNEGSKA (reference sequence). The CDR3 reads CSASGRRSGELFF. CDR3 coding DNA: TGCAGTGCTAGCGGGAGGCGGTCCGGGGAGCTGTTTTTT.

This clonotype has only a few counts. The gene calls are TRBV5-1 and TRBJ2-2, with a weak D call TRBD2 (7 bases). The germline V gene encodes CDR1 SGHRS and CDR2 YFSETQ. V was clipped by 0 bases and J by 3 bases, with 12 bases between them. The CDR3 spans 16 residues. Here the CDR3 DNA reads TGCGCCAGCAGCTTGGCCGGGGGGCTGGACACCGGGGAGCTGTTTTTT. Translation gives CASSLAGGLDTGELFF.

This clonotype was seen ten or more times. The chain couples TRBV20-1 to TRBJ1-2, with 8 bases lining up with TRBD1. Germline V gives CDR1 DFQATT, CDR2 SNEGSKA (reference sequence). V lost 3 bases, J lost 2 bases, and 8 bases stayed unmatched. CDR3 length: 15 residues. The CDR3 coding sequence is TGCAGTGCTAGGGTGTGGGGACAGGCGAACTATGGCTACACCTTC. Translation gives CSARVWGQANYGYTF.

This clonotype was recorded many times. This chain links TRBV12-3 or TRBV12-4 with TRBJ2-1; maybe TRBD2 (6 bases). CDR3 length: 16 amino acids. Between the trimmed V and J ends, which lost 6 bases and 4 bases, there was a span of 19 bases. In nucleotides, the CDR3 is TGTGCCAGCAGGTTCGGTAGCGGCCCTTCTTACAATGAGCAGTTCTTC. It specifies CASRFGSGPSYNEQFF.

This clonotype was picked up many times. The chain carries TRBV12-3 or TRBV12-4 and TRBJ2-3; no definite D call. This CDR3 has 14 amino acids. Between the trimmed V and J ends, which lost 3 bases and 0 bases, there was a span of 7 bases. CDR3 sequence reads: CASSFGHSTDTQYF. In DNA form, the CDR3 reads TGTGCCAGCAGTTTTGGGCATAGCACAGATACGCAGTATTTT.

This clonotype was seen a few times. This rearrangement joins TRBV20-1 to TRBJ1-2; 11 nucleotides align to TRBD1. V was clipped by 3 bases and J by 7 bases; unmatched bases: 10. This CDR3 region has 15 residues. Germline V gives CDR1 DFQATT, CDR2 SNEGSKA (reference sequence). The CDR3 region has the DNA TGCAGTGCTAGCCTGGCTGGACAGGGGGCCGGTGGCTACACCTTC. Amino acid sequence: CSASLAGQGAGGYTF.